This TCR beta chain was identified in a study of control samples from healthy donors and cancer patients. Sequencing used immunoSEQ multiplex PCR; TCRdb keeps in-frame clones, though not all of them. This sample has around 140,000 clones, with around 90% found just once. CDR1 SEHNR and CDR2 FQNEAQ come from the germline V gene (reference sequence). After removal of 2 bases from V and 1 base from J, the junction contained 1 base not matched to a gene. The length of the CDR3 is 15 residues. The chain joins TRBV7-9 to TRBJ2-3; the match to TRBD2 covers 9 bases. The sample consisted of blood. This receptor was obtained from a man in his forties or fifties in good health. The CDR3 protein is CASSLSGGRTDTQYF. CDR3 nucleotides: TGTGCCAGCAGCTTAAGCGGGGGGCGCACAGATACGCAGTATTTT.